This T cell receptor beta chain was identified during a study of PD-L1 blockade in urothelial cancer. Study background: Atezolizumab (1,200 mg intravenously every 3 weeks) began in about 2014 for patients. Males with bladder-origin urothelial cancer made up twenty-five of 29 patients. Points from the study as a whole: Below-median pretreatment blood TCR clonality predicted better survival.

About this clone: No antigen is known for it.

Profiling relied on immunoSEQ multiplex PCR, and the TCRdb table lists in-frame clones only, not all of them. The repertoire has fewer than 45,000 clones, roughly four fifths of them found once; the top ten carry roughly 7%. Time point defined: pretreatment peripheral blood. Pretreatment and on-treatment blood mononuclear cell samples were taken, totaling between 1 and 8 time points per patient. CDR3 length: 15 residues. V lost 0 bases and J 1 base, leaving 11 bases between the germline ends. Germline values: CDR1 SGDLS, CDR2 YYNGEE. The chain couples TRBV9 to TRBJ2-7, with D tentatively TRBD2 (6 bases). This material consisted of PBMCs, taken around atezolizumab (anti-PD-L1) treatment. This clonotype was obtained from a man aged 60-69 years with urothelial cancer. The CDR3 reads CASSVDAGRSYEQYF. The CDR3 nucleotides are TGTGCCAGCAGCGTAGACGCGGGGAGATCCTACGAGCAGTACTTC.